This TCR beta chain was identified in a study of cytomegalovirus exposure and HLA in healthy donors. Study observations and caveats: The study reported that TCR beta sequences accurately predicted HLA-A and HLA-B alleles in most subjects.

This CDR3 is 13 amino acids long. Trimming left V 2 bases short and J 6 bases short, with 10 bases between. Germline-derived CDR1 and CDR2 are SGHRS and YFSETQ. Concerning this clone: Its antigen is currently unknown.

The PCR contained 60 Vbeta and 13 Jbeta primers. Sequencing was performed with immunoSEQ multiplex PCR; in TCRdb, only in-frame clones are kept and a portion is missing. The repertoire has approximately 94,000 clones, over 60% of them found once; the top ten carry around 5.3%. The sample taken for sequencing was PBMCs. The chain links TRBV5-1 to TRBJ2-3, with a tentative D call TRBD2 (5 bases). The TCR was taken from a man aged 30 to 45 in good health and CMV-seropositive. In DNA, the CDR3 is TGCGCCAGCAGCTTCGAGGGCGCGGATACGCAGTATTTT. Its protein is CASSFEGADTQYF.